This T cell receptor beta chain emerged from a study of beta chain features in type 1 diabetes (dated by TCRdb to the late 2010s). Describing the broader study: Mean age, gender distribution, total cell number and subset yield did not differ between patients and healthy donors. A total of about 100,000,000 sorted cells were examined across all samples, and RNA yield correlated strongly with the number of cells per subset. In the study, TCRB repertoires of sorted circulating CD4+ T cell subsets from recently diagnosed type 1 diabetes patients were compared with those of matched healthy donors. Regulatory and stem cell-like memory subsets were obtained from only 8 patients and roughly 8 healthy donors, while naive and central memory subsets were obtained from all 28 donors. General conclusions and limits of the study: Type 1 diabetes patients showed a moderate but significant shortening of TCRB CDR3 length in all four CD4+ subsets. Shorter templates might be favored by PCR, yet because patient and control samples were amplified and corrected together, any such skew would affect both groups equally. Sequencing cDNA rather than genomic DNA could over-represent highly expressing activated cells, although activation and CD3 levels did not differ between groups. Only small numbers of individuals were included in the HLA sub-analyses, which left unresolved whether HLA type had any influence on TCRB rearrangement. Patients with type 1 diabetes made fewer insertions and deleted more nucleotides at VDJ recombination sites, implying thymic rearrangement abnormalities. Naive, central memory and regulatory TCRB repertoires appeared more similar among patients than among healthy donors.

The High Capacity cDNA Reverse Transcription Kit was used to reverse transcribe all of the isolated RNA, meaning that expressed TCRB transcripts were what got sequenced. Deep immunoSEQ sequencing was applied to naive, central memory and regulatory T cell samples, giving an average of around 3.4 million total reads per sample. After sorted cells were lysed in RLT buffer, RNA was extracted with DNase-treated RNeasy Micro or Mini kits, with the choice depending on cell number. Each cell subset was processed on its own to prevent cross-contamination, while patient and healthy donor samples were processed together. The immunoSEQ multiplex PCR was used to amplify TCRB sequences from cDNA, generating 87-bp fragments that spanned the CDR3 region. Sequencing of the amplicons was performed on the Illumina HiSeq platform. From the authors' description of their analysis: PCR bias was computationally corrected using synthetic template baselines, reads within Hamming distance 2 were collapsed, and singletons that could not be merged were discarded. Reads were aligned against IMGT so that V, D and J genes, CDR3 length and insertions or deletions at six rearrangement sites could be assigned. Within each subset, clonotype counts were normalized to sorted cell number, and only after that were true diversity and Gini coefficients computed with the tcR R package. The overlap coefficient, calculated on TCRB nucleotide sequences, was used to quantify repertoire sharing. Out-of-frame TCRB sequences from naive cells were analyzed as a proxy for the pre-selection repertoire. This immuneACCESS table, as held by TCRdb, lists in-frame sequences with V and J called but not all clones. Of the missing ones, under half trace to an unresolved V gene in checked studies; the others have no known cause. The V and J calls and the clone size are those of that table, but D and trimming were determined from the DNA. The sample table shows 250,000 to 350,000 clones, and approximately 14% are seen once. The ten largest account for about 0.015% of the sample.

From each donor, a single peripheral blood sample of around 120 mL on average was drawn into heparinised tubes. Using a panel that included CD45RO, CCR7, CD25, CD127, CD95 and CD27, naive, central memory, regulatory and stem cell-like memory CD4+ T cells were sorted on a BD FACSAria II. All sorted populations exceeded 95% purity. PBMCs were separated immediately by Lymphoprep density gradient centrifugation and were stained directly, without being cultured. To minimize batch effects, samples were stained and sorted in pairs, one healthy donor with one patient per experiment. This clone has just one count. The clone's antigen remains unknown. There are no base qualities to consult, and no much larger clone falls within one base. Specimen: naive CD4+ T cells from blood. Per the publication, the cell subset or site label means: true naive CD4+ T cells. The clonotype was recovered from a man between 25 and 39 years old with type 1 diabetes.

CDR3 loop: CASKGGQNNEKLFF. The DNA sequence is TGTGCCAGCAAAGGAGGACAGAATAATGAAAAACTGTTTTTT. Recombination linked TRBV2 to TRBJ1-4; TRBD1 could be the D gene, as 6 bases match. V gives up 7 bases and J gives up 4 bases, and the segment between their germline ends measures 13 bases. The CDR3 sequence holds 14 residues, the cysteine and phenylalanine included. CDR3 DNA only is kept here, 42 bases in frame from base 1. Reading the germline V gene gives CDR1 SNHLY and CDR2 FYNNEI. With the portions outside the CDR3 filled from the reference TRBV2 and TRBJ1-4 genes, the complete variable region becomes EPEVTQTPSHQVTQMGQEVILRCVPISNHLYFYWYRQILGQKVEFLVSFYNNEISEKSEIFDDQFSVERPDGSNFTLKIRSTKLEDSAMYFCASKGGQNNEKLFFGSGTQLSVL.